These 9 T cell receptor beta chains were sequenced from one sample in a study of blood T cell repertoires in COVID-19. Some clones are missing from TCRdb's copy, which holds only in-frame ones; the method was immunoSEQ multiplex PCR. This table holds roughly 140,000 clones, about 84% found once. Input material: peripheral blood. Receptor source: a man in his sixties with active or convalescent COVID-19.

This clone came up a few times. The gene calls are TRBV18 and TRBJ2-6; a weak D match, TRBD1 (6 bases). Deletions cut 5 bases from V and 3 bases from J, with 17 bases between. CDR3 length: 17 residues. Germline V lookup: CDR1 KGHSH, CDR2 LQKENI. The CDR3 region has the DNA TGTGCCAGCTCAGCATCTGGGGGCGCGTATGGGGCCAACGTCCTGACTTTC. This translates into CASSASGGAYGANVLTF.

The chain recombines TRBV12-5 with TRBJ2-7, with a weak D call TRBD1 (6 bases). Trimming stripped 0 bases from V and 5 bases from J, with 8 bases between. CDR3 length: 13 amino acids. Germline lookup yields CDR1 LGHNT and CDR2 FRNRAP. CDR3 loop: CASGLVPGDEQYF. CDR3 coding DNA: TGTGCTAGTGGTTTGGTACCAGGGGACGAGCAGTACTTC.

The CDR3 loop reads CASSLLRYTDTQYF. CDR3 DNA sequence: TGTGCCAGCAGCCTCTTGCGGTACACAGATACGCAGTATTTT. The J gene is TRBJ2-3, the V gene TRBV6-2 or TRBV6-3; D unclear. The V end was cut by 6 bases, the J end by 2 bases, with 12 bases between. The germline gives CDR1 MNHEY, CDR2 SVGEGT. The CDR3 has 14 residues.

The chain uses TRBV30 and TRBJ1-1; 7 positions agree with TRBD1. The V segment lost 0 bases and the J segment 5 bases; nucleotides outside the gene matches: 6. CDR3 length: 14 amino acids. The germline V gene has CDR1 GTSNPN and CDR2 SVGIG (reference sequence). The CDR3 DNA is TGTGCCTGGAGTGTGACAGGGCCAAAAACTGAAGCTTTCTTT. Its translation: CAWSVTGPKTEAFF. Variable domain in full (rest from reference TRBV30 and TRBJ1-1): SQTIHQWPATLVQPVGSPLSLECTVEGTSNPNLYWYRQAAGRGLQLLFYSVGIGQISSEVPQNLSASRPQDRQFILSSKKLLLSDSGFYLCAWSVTGPKTEAFFGQGTRLTVV.

This chain links TRBV7-9 with TRBJ2-2; a possible D gene is TRBD1 (5 bases). V was pared by 3 bases and J by 2 bases, with 16 bases between. Germline assignment: CDR1 SEHNR and CDR2 FQNEAQ (reference sequence). CDR3 length: 17 residues. This CDR3 is CASSLIGAIRNTGELFF. The CDR3 DNA follows: TGTGCCAGCAGCTTGATAGGGGCAATACGAAACACCGGGGAGCTGTTTTTT.

The gene calls are TRBV6-5 and TRBJ2-7; 8 bases are shared with TRBD1. Germline CDR1 and CDR2: MNHEY and SVGAGI. V dropped 7 bases and J dropped 3; count of bases not matched to a gene: 11. CDR3 length: 15 amino acids. The CDR3 spells CASTTGQARDYEQYF. The DNA for the CDR3 is TGTGCCAGCACCACGGGACAGGCTAGGGACTACGAGCAGTACTTC.

J is TRBJ2-7 and V is TRBV4-1; 7 positions match TRBD1. Germline V lookup: CDR1 MGHRA, CDR2 YSYEKL. The CDR3 has 17 amino acids. The trim removed 2 bases at V and 1 base at J, leaving 11 bases unmatched. The CDR3 loop reads CASSQIPRAGGSYEQYF. The CDR3 nucleotides read TGCGCCAGCAGCCAAATACCCAGGGCAGGGGGATCCTACGAGCAGTACTTC.

J is TRBJ2-7 and V is TRBV3-1 (or the pseudogene TRBV3-2), with TRBD1 identical over 8 bases. Germline V gives CDR1 LGHDT, CDR2 YNNKEL (reference sequence). Trimming cost V 0 bases and J 0 bases; bases outside gene matches: 1. The CDR3 runs 15 residues. The CDR3: CASSQEGQDSYEQYF. In nucleotides, the CDR3 is TGTGCCAGCAGCCAAGAGGGACAGGACTCCTACGAGCAGTACTTC.

The chain employs TRBV3-1 (or the pseudogene TRBV3-2) and TRBJ1-2; maybe TRBD1 (6 bases). CDR3 length equals 16 residues. Looked up from germline, CDR1 is LGHDT and CDR2 is YNNKEL (reference sequence). Trimming removed 3 bases from V and 4 bases from J, with 18 bases in between. The CDR3 region has the DNA TGTGCCAGCAGCCAGATGGGGGGGGCGCACGTCTATGGCTACACCTTC. Protein product: CASSQMGGAHVYGYTF.